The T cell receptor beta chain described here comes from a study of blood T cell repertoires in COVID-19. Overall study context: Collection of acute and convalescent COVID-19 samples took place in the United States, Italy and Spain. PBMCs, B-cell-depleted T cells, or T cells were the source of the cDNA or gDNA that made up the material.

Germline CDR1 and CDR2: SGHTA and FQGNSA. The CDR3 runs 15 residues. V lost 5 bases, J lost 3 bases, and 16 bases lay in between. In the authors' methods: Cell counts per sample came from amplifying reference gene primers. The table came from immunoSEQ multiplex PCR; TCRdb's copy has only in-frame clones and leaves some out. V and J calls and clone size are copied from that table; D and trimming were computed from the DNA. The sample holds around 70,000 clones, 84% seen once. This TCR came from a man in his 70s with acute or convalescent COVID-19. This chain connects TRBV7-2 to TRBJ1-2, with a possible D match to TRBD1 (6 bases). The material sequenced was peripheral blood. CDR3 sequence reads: CASSVVRGGYYGYTF. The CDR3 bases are TGTGCCAGCAGCGTAGTCAGGGGCGGCTACTATGGCTACACCTTC. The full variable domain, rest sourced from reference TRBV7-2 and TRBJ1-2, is GAGVSQSPSNKVTEKGKDVELRCDPISGHTALYWYRQSLGQGLEFLIYFQGNSAPDKSGLPSDRFSAERTGGSVSTLTIQRTQQEDSAVYLCASSVVRGGYYGYTFGSGTRLTVV.